One T cell receptor (beta chain) is described in this entry. Its antigen is currently unknown. This record belongs to a study of PD-1 blockade in classical Hodgkin lymphoma. Every patient was affected by relapse after autologous stem cell transplantation, while exposure to brentuximab vedotin was not uniform. Out of thawed PBMCs, magnetic negative selection purified CD4+ T cells. Profiled with immunoSEQ multiplex PCR; TCRdb holds only in-frame clones, not every one. The sample yields 10,000 to 15,000 clones, approximately 79% seen once. J was trimmed by 8 bases and V by 10 bases; bases with no gene match: 11. Germline CDR1 and CDR2: SNHLY and FYNNEI. The CDR3 consists of 14 residues. Study observations and caveats: Healthy donors were reported to have higher baseline TCR diversity than newly diagnosed patients.

This chain joins TRBV2 and TRBJ2-2, with TRBD1 matching 9 bases. The sequence was obtained from a human donor with classical Hodgkin lymphoma. This specimen consisted of CD4+ T cells from blood, obtained at baseline. The chain's CDR3 is CATATQGASGELFF. The DNA for the CDR3 is TGTGCCACGGCTACACAGGGGGCTTCGGGGGAGCTGTTTTTT. The full variable domain, with the rest looked up from reference TRBV2 and TRBJ2-2, is EPEVTQTPSHQVTQMGQEVILRCVPISNHLYFYWYRQILGQKVEFLVSFYNNEISEKSEIFDDQFSVERPDGSNFTLKIRSTKLEDSAMYFCATATQGASGELFFGEGSRLTVL.